The source of this T cell receptor beta chain is a study of breast tumors, draining lymph nodes, adjacent tissues. The study's findings and limits: Compared with basal-like, luminal-like tumors shared significantly more repertoire with nontumor tissue. Data fit most tumor T cells coming from lymph node, expanding in tumor. Tumor TCR diversity was below lymph nodes but above nontumor tissue. Data only fit, rather than demonstrated, lymph node origin of most tumor T cells.

From germline, CDR1 is MNHNS and CDR2 SASEGT. V gave up 8 bases and J gave up 0 bases, with 8 bases separating them. The CDR3 runs 13 residues. Samples came from axillary lymph nodes draining the breast cancer. This clonotype was recorded at least ten times. Its antigen is not known. TCRdb re-called the multiplex PCR reads through MiXCR, storing one row per CDR3 protein. The table records around 140,000 distinct CDR3 sequences, around a third of them present only once. The rearrangement links TRBV6-1 to TRBJ2-1; D is uncertain. Sequenced: axillary lymph node tissue. The sequence came from a female donor with breast cancer. Some clones in this sample may be carry-over from other donors' samples. This CDR3 is CASRGSSYNEQFF. In DNA form, the CDR3 reads TGTGCCAGCCGCGGTAGCTCCTACAATGAGCAGTTCTTC.